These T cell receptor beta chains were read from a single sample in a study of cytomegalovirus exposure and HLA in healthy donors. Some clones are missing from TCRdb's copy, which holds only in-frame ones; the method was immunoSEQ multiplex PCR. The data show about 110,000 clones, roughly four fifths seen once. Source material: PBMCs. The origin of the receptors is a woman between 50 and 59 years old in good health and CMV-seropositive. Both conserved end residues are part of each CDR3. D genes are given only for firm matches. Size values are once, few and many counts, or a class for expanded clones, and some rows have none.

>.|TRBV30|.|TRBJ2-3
TGTGCCTGGGCAGGGGACACAGATACGCAGTATTTT
CAWAGDTDTQYF
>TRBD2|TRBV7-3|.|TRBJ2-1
TGTGCCAGCAGCCGGGGAGGACTAGCGAGTTCCTACAATGAGCAGTTCTTC
CASSRGGLASSYNEQFF
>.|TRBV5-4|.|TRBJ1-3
TGTGCCAGCAGCTTGAGCGGCAGCGCCTCTGGAAACACCATATATTTT
CASSLSGSASGNTIYF
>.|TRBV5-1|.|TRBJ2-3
TGCGCCAGCAGGGCCCACCGACAGGATAGCACAGATACGCAGTATTTT
CASRAHRQDSTDTQYF
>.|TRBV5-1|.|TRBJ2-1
TGCGCCAGCAGCTTGGCGACTAACAATGAGCAGTTCTTC
CASSLATNNEQFF
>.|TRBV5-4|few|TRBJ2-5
TGTGCCAGCCACTCCCCCCCTCGGGAGACCCAGTACTTC
CASHSPPRETQYF
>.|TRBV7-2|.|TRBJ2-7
TGTGCCAGCAGCTCTCCCGGGATTTTCTCCTACGAGCAGTACTTC
CASSSPGIFSYEQYF
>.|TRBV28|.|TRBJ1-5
TGTGCCAGCAGGGACTTCCAGGGGTCTCAGCCCCAGCATTTT
CASRDFQGSQPQHF
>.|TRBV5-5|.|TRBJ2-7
TGTGCCAGCAGCCGGGACTTCGGCTACGAGCAGTACTTC
CASSRDFGYEQYF
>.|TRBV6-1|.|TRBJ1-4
TGTGCCAGCAGTGAAACAAGGTTCCGAGGGGAAAAACTGTTTTTT
CASSETRFRGEKLFF
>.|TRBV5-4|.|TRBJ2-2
TGTGCCGGCAGCTTGGGTGGACAGAGCACCGGGGAGCTGTTTTTT
CAGSLGGQSTGELFF
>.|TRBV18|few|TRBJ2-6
TGTGCCAGCTCAAAGACTCTTAGCTCTGGGGCCAACGTCCTGACTTTC
CASSKTLSSGANVLTF
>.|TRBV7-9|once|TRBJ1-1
TGTTCCAGCAGCTTTTCAGGGCTAGAAGCTTTCTTT
CSSSFSGLEAFF
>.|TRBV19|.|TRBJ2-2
TGTGCCAGTAGTATGGCGGTCAATACCGGGGAGCTGTTTTTT
CASSMAVNTGELFF
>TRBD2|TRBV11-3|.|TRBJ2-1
TGTGCCAGCAGCGGGGGGGTCTACAATGAGCAGTTCTTC
CASSGGVYNEQFF
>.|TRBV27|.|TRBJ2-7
TGTGCCAGCAGTCGAGGCCAGGGGATCGAGCAGTACTTC
CASSRGQGIEQYF
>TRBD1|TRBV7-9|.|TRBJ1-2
TGTGCCAGCAGCTTGGACAGGGGGCCATATACCTATGGCTACACCTTC
CASSLDRGPYTYGYTF
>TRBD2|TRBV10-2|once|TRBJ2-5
TGCGCCAGCAGCCCCGGGAGCGGGGGGGACCGGGGGGAGACCCAGTACTTC
CASSPGSGGDRGETQYF
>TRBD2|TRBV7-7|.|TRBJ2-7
TGTGCTAGCAGCCCCGGACTAGCCAGCTACGAGCAGTACTTC
CASSPGLASYEQYF
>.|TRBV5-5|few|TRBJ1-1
TGTGCCAGCAGCTTGTACCCAGGGGAGAACACTGAAGCTTTCTTT
CASSLYPGENTEAFF
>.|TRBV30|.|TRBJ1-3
TGTGCCTGGAGTGGCACAGGGAACACCATATATTTT
CAWSGTGNTIYF
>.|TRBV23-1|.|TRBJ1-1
TGCGCCTTCACCCGGGAGTGTCGGACTGAAGCTTTCTTT
CAFTRECRTEAFF
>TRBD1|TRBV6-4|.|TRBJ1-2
TGTGCCAGCAAAGGTTCTCCGGGGACAGGGGGTGGCTACACCTTC
CASKGSPGTGGGYTF
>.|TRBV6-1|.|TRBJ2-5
TGTGCCAGCAGTGAAATCCCGGGAGTTCAAGAGACCCAGTACTTC
CASSEIPGVQETQYF
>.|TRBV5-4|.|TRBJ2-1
TGTGCCAGCAGCTTGCGGCGGTCCTCCTACAATGAGCAGTTCTTC
CASSLRRSSYNEQFF
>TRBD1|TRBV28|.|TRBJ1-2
TGTGCCAGCAGTTTCCCCGGGACAGGGATTGGTGGCTACACCTTC
CASSFPGTGIGGYTF
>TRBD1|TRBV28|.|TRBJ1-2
TGTGCCAGCAGTCCGACGACAGGGGGACGGTATGGCTACACCTTC
CASSPTTGGRYGYTF
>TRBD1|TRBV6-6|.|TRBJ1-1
TGTGCCAGCAGTTACGTACAGGGGTTACCCACTGAAGCTTTCTTT
CASSYVQGLPTEAFF
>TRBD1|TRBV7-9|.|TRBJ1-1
TGTGCCAGCAGCCCTGGACAGGGTTACACTGAAGCTTTCTTT
CASSPGQGYTEAFF
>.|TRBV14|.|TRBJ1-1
TGTGCCAGCAGCCTTACGGGCGACAGGCCGTTTGAAGCTTTCTTT
CASSLTGDRPFEAFF
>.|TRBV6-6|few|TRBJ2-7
TGTGCCAGCAGTACGCCGGGTCTCTCCTACGAGCAGTACTTC
CASSTPGLSYEQYF
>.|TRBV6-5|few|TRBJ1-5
TGTGCCAGCAGTCTCCTCCCGGGAGGTAATCAGCCCCAGCATTTT
CASSLLPGGNQPQHF
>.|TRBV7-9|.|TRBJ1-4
TGTGCCAGCAGCCCCCCGCGTTGGGGCTCAACTAATGAAAAACTGTTTTTT
CASSPPRWGSTNEKLFF
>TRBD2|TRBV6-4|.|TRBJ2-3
TGTGCCAGCAGTGACTCGAGCACTAGCGGGGGGTACACAGATACGCAGTATTTT
CASSDSSTSGGYTDTQYF
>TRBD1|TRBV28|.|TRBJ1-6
TGTGCCAGCAATTGGGGACAGGGCGATGCCTCCTATAATTCACCCCTCCACTTT
CASNWGQGDASYNSPLHF
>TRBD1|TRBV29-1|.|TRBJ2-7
TGCAGCGTTGAAGTAGTTAATCCGGGACAGGCTTTTGGCTACGAGCAGTACTTC
CSVEVVNPGQAFGYEQYF
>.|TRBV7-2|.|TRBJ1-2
TGTGCCAGCAGCTCAATCATGGGAGGGAAGGGTGGCTACACCTTC
CASSSIMGGKGGYTF
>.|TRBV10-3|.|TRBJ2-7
TGTGCCATCAGTGAGTTCGCGGGCTCCTACGAGCAGTACTTC
CAISEFAGSYEQYF
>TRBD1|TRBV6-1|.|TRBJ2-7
TGTGCCAGCAGGACGACAGGGGTCGACTACGAGCAGTACTTC
CASRTTGVDYEQYF
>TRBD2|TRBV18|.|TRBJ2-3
TGTGCCAGCTCACACTCAAGCGGGGGAGATACGCAGTATTTT
CASSHSSGGDTQYF
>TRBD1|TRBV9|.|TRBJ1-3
TGTGCCAGCAGCTCAGGACAGGGTAGATTGGCTGGAAACACCATATATTTT
CASSSGQGRLAGNTIYF
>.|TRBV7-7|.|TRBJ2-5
TGTGCTACTGGGGGACAATTAAAAGAGACCCAGTACTTC
CATGGQLKETQYF
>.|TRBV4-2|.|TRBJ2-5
TGTGCCAGCAGCCAAGAGGCTAGGTCAGGTCCAGGGGCCCAGTACTTC
CASSQEARSGPGAQYF
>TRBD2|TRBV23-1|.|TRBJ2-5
TGCGCCAGCAGTCAATCCTTGACTAGCGGGGGGTCCCAAGAGACCCAGTACTTC
CASSQSLTSGGSQETQYF
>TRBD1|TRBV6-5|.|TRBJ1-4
TGTGCCAGCAGTTACCCCGGACAGGGGTCAGTAAAACTGTTTTTT
CASSYPGQGSVKLFF
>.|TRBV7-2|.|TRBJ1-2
TGTGCCAGCAGGCTAGGTGGACGGGAAGGTGGCTACACCTTC
CASRLGGREGGYTF
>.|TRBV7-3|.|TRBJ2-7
TGTGCCAGCAGCCAAACGGGACACCTCTACGAGCAGTACTTC
CASSQTGHLYEQYF
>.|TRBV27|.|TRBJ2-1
TGTGCCAGCAGTCCCCATGACTGGCAGCCAACCTACAATGAGCAGTTCTTC
CASSPHDWQPTYNEQFF
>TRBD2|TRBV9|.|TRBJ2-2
TGTGCCAGCAGCGTAGGGACTAGCGGGGGCCTGCGCCTTAGGGGCGGGGAGCTGTTTTTT
CASSVGTSGGLRLRGGELFF
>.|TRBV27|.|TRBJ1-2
TGTGCCAGCGGGCCCAGGGGAGCTAACTATGGCTACACCTTC
CASGPRGANYGYTF
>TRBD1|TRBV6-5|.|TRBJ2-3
TGTGCCAGCAGTTATGGGACAGGGGTAGAGGATACGCAGTATTTT
CASSYGTGVEDTQYF
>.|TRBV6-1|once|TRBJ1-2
TGTGCCAGTAGGGCTTCAGGGGTTGTAGGCTACACCTTC
CASRASGVVGYTF